The table lists the clone carrying this T cell receptor beta chain with a few counts. Its antigen remains unknown. TCRdb redid the calling of the 5' RACE reads with MiXCR, one entry per CDR3 protein. Of some 560,000 distinct CDR3 sequences in the sample, about a fifth were seen once. Per germline, CDR1 DFQATT and CDR2 SNEGSKA (reference sequence). The CDR3 sequence is 14 residues long. After removal of 5 bases from V and 9 bases from J, the junction contained 9 bases not matched to a gene. This sample was included in a study of T cells after yellow fever vaccination. Study results and caveats: A weaker but faster secondary response was observed, peaking on day 5 versus 15.

This receptor was taken from a man aged 30-40 years who received the YFV17D yellow fever vaccine. The sequenced sample was PBMCs, obtained 15 days after the yellow fever booster vaccination. The chain joins TRBV20-1 to TRBJ2-1; 11 nucleotides align to TRBD2. The CDR3: CSAYPSGRRGEQFF. The CDR3 DNA sequence: TGCAGTGCTTATCCTAGCGGGAGGCGAGGTGAGCAGTTCTTC.